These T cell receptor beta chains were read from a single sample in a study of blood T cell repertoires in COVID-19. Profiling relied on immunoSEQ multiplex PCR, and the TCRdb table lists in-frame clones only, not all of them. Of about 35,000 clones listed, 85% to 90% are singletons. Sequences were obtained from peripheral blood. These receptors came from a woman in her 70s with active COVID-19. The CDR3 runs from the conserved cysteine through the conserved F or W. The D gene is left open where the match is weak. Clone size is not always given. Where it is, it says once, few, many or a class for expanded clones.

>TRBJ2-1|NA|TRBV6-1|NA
CASSEALQRQPWNEQFF
TGTGCCAGCAGTGAAGCGCTTCAGAGACAGCCATGGAATGAGCAGTTCTTC
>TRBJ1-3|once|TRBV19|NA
CASSIAAEWENTIYF
TGTGCCAGTAGTATAGCTGCCGAGTGGGAGAACACCATATATTTT
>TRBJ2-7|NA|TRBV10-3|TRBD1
CAIKRQGEDEQYF
TGTGCCATCAAAAGACAGGGGGAGGACGAGCAGTACTTC
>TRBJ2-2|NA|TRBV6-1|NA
CASSEVTGRWHGELFF
TGTGCCAGCAGTGAAGTAACGGGGAGATGGCACGGGGAGCTGTTTTTT
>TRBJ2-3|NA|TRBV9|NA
CASSGPGGGDTQYF
TGTGCCAGCAGCGGACCGGGGGGCGGAGATACGCAGTATTTT
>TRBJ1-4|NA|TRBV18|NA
CASSRREQAATNEKLFF
TGTGCCAGCTCACGGAGGGAACAGGCCGCAACTAATGAAAAACTGTTTTTT
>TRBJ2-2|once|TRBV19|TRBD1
CASSTDRVGTGELFF
TGTGCCAGTAGTACAGACAGGGTTGGGACCGGGGAGCTGTTTTTT
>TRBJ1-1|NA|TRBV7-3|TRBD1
CASSRQGGNTEAFF
TGTGCCAGCAGCCGACAGGGGGGGAACACTGAAGCTTTCTTT
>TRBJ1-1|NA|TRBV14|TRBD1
CTSSQLQGRYTEAFF
TGTACCAGCAGCCAACTACAGGGGCGGTACACTGAAGCTTTCTTT
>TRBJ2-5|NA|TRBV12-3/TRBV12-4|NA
CASSLQAGETQYF
TGTGCCAGCAGCCTACAGGCAGGAGAGACCCAGTACTTC
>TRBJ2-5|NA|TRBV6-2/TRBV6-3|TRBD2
CASSSAGGELGETQYF
TGTGCCAGCAGTTCAGCGGGGGGGGAGCTGGGAGAGACCCAGTACTTC
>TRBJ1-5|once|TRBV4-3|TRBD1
CASSPDYRGGQPQHF
TGCGCCAGCAGCCCAGACTACAGGGGTGGTCAGCCCCAGCATTTT
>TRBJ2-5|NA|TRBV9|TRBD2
CASSAAGTSGGLPQETQYF
TGTGCCAGCAGCGCCGCCGGGACTAGCGGGGGCCTCCCCCAAGAGACCCAGTACTTC
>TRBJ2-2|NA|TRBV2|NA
CASHGGGGTGELFF
TGTGCCAGCCATGGGGGGGGCGGGACCGGGGAGCTGTTTTTT
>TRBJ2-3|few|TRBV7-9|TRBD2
CASSLAGRGATDTQYF
TGTGCCAGCAGCTTAGCGGGGCGGGGGGCAACAGATACGCAGTATTTT
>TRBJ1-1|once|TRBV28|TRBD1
CASSHASTGVAEAFF
TGTGCCAGCAGCCATGCTTCGACAGGGGTAGCTGAAGCTTTCTTT
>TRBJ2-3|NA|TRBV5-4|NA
CASSRSEADTQYF
TGTGCCAGCAGCCGGTCTGAGGCAGATACGCAGTATTTT
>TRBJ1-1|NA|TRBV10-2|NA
CASSPRGNTEAFF
TGCGCCAGCAGTCCCCGGGGAAACACTGAAGCTTTCTTT
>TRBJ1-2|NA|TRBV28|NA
CASSRVSYGYTF
TGTGCCAGCTCCAGGGTTAGCTATGGCTACACCTTC
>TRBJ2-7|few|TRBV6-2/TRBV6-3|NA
CASSYGQGTNSYEQYF
TGTGCCAGCAGTTACGGGCAGGGGACTAACTCCTACGAGCAGTACTTC
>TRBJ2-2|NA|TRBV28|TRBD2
CASSFGGANTGELFF
TGTGCCAGCAGTTTTGGGGGGGCGAACACCGGGGAGCTGTTTTTT
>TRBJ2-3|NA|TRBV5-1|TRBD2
CASSLDGRGGRMGTDTQYF
TGCGCCAGCAGCTTGGATGGGCGGGGGGGCCGTATGGGCACAGATACGCAGTATTTT
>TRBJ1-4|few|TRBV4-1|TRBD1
CASSQAGTGHEKLFF
TGCGCCAGCAGCCAGGCCGGGACAGGCCATGAAAAACTGTTTTTT